The sequence of this T cell receptor (beta chain) was determined in a study of identical twins. Study findings and constraints: Excess low generation probability was seen in twin-shared out-of-frame alpha sequences.

This clonotype was detected many times. Its antigen is currently unknown. Unique molecular identifiers were present on the cDNA, and a universal primer site came from template switching. TCRdb re-called the 5' RACE reads through MiXCR, storing one row per CDR3 protein. In the table there are about 150,000 distinct CDR3 sequences, under 4.5% of which are singletons. Trimming pared 4 bases from V and 6 bases from J, leaving 9 bases between. This CDR3 is 13 amino acids long. The germline gives CDR1 SGHAT, CDR2 FQDESV (reference sequence). Sequencing used memory T cells sorted from blood. This chain joins TRBV11-1 and TRBJ2-2; tentative D call: TRBD2 (5 bases). This receptor was identified in a man between 18 and 35 years old in good health. In nucleotides, the CDR3 is TGTGCCAGCAGCTACGACGGGGCCGGGGAGCTGTTTTTT. Residues: CASSYDGAGELFF.